One T cell receptor beta chain is described in this entry. This receptor's antigen is unknown. Base qualities are missing; no much larger clone stands one base away. The cohort consisted of 666 healthy bone marrow donors. At the time of sampling, every cohort member was nominally healthy, though immune exposures that went unrecorded were likely present. The donor tested CMV seropositive, placing the donor among the approximately 310 seropositive members of the cohort. Every donor gave a peripheral blood sample, and the peripheral blood mononuclear cells from that sample were used for TCR beta sequencing. The Qiagen DNeasy Blood Extraction Kit was used to extract genomic DNA from the blood cell samples. The data belong to a study of cytomegalovirus exposure and HLA in healthy donors listed by TCRdb under 2017. Turning to the overall study: According to an earlier analysis of around 600 of the donors, about 179 million T cells yielded roughly 110 million unique TCR beta sequences and around 300 Gb of sequence data. Roughly 300 gigabases of sequencing data and 70 million to 85 million unique TCR sequences were included in an early release covering about 700 HLA-typed donors. Of the roughly 410 genotyped donors, more than 75% were placed in the genetic ancestry cluster associated with self-reported Caucasian donors. The aim of the study was to test whether cataloging public T cell receptors could identify signatures of past pathogen exposure. The study profiled the T cell repertoires of fewer than 850 subjects by immunosequencing and related them to cytomegalovirus serostatus. In addition to the first cohort of several hundred subjects, a separate validation cohort of 100 to 150 different subjects was used. To predict cytomegalovirus infection status, the study combined high-throughput TCR immunosequencing, statistical association of individual TCRs with disease status, and machine learning. A later analysis re-analyzed previously published TCR beta repertoires from 660 or so donors and added high-resolution HLA genotyping to study TCR occurrence patterns. The later analysis used no new phenotypic data to find candidate immune exposures, relying instead on TCR beta sequences and their occurrence across donors. An earlier analysis of 500 to 650 of the donors applied high-throughput TCR beta sequencing to assess whether each TCR beta V gene segment acted as functional or pseudogenic. Donor age, sex, ethnicity and CMV serostatus were collected together with the repertoire data. Genome-wide SNP genotypes for about three fifths of the 666 donors were used in a later genetic analysis, which treated that subset as a discovery cohort. Every repertoire in the discovery cohort had been generated on one and the same sequencing platform. HLA typing included class I and class II loci at four-digit resolution. Typing coverage differed by locus: A, B, C, DRB1 and DQB1 were typed in roughly 620-640 donors, DQA1 in 500 to 550, DPA1 in approximately 610, and DPB1 in about 450. Five DR-DQ haplotypes were treated as single units for association and clustering because of strong linkage in the cohort. Among a few hundred genotyped donors of the cohort, an average of about 240,000 unique TCR beta nucleotide sequences were sequenced per donor, roughly 18% of them non-productive.

The CDR3, cysteine through phenylalanine, is 14 amino acids long. Solely the CDR3 DNA is kept, with 42 bases framed from the first base. V loses 7 bases, J loses 7 bases, and the germline ends lie 16 bases apart. CDR1 and CDR2 (MNHEY, SMNVEV) derive from the germline V gene (reference sequence). The paper's findings and limits, for the study overall: Correlated functional status among segregating V segments might reflect linkage disequilibrium, but an unknown experimental factor could not be ruled out. An association between a missense DCLRE1C variant and V-gene and J-gene trimming of TCR beta chains was found in a later genetic analysis and replicated in an independent cohort. Because the 87-base-pair reads could not distinguish some IMGT-functional V segments, including TRBV6-2 and TRBV6-3, those segments were excluded. A group of highly shared sequence variants was considered likely to be a technical artifact of the sequencing pipeline. Most CMV-associated TCR beta chains appeared to be HLA-restricted in a later analysis, and the HLA associations seemed to be driven largely by CMV exposure. The cohort was sequenced for TCR beta chains only, and without alpha or paired-chain data the features that could be detected were limited. When HLA alleles, especially DR and DQ, strongly co-occurred, attributing TCR associations to individual alleles was difficult. A further reported finding was that TCR beta sequences accurately predicted the HLA-A and HLA-B alleles for most subjects in the first cohort. Sequencing depth was assumed to be roughly uniform across donors in the presence/absence analyses, though that assumption may not hold. In an earlier analysis of roughly 500 of the donors, most TCR beta V segments appeared in productive rearrangements about 87% or about 30% of the time, broadly matching IMGT annotations. The only immune exposure information available for the cohort was CMV serostatus. Across donors, most TCR sequences were observed very rarely, whereas some public TCRs were present in many individuals. A later analysis found that TCR association rates varied across HLA loci, with DRB1 alleles showing the most associated TCRs and HLA-C alleles the fewest. A total of 150 to 200 TCR beta chains were listed by the study as associated with cytomegalovirus. In a later analysis, HLA-associated TCR beta chains were found to be more clonally expanded and to have lower generation probabilities than equally common non-associated chains. In vitro tests confirmed that a few of the cytomegalovirus-associated TCR beta chains recognize cytomegalovirus antigens. According to a later genetic analysis, donors in an Asian-associated ancestry cluster had fewer N-insertions in productive TCRs than the roughly 660-donor mean. In both the original and validation cohorts, the classifier was reported to diagnose cytomegalovirus status with high specificity and sensitivity. Several of the top co-occurrence clusters appeared to be linked to parvovirus B19, influenza, CMV and Epstein-Barr virus, according to a later analysis. Specific HLA alleles were associated with 15,000 to 20,000 TCR beta sequences at a false discovery rate of 0.05 in a later analysis. HLA typing was unavailable for some donors at each locus, so association tests used only the typed subset. According to the authors, the approach could potentially be generalized to other disease states and immunological phenotypes. Seventeen rarely observed V segments, including chromosome 9 orphons, were excluded from the earlier analysis of approximately 500 of the donors because counts were too low.

The library was built by means of the immunoSEQ multiplex PCR assay. For the multiplex PCR, a mixture combining 60 forward primers for TCR Vbeta segments and 13 reverse primers for TCR Jbeta segments was used. Amplification of the CDR3 region of rearranged TCR beta genes was performed with a multiplex PCR assay on genomic DNA. The amplified TCR beta libraries were sequenced on the Illumina HiSeq System as 87-base-pair reads. From the authors' description of their analysis: Across the 500 to 750 repertoires, a later analysis counted 60 million to 90 million unique TCR beta chains, about 10 million of which were shared by at least two donors. Raw reads were error-corrected and collapsed into unique sequences by a nearest-neighbor algorithm in which closely related sequences were merged to remove PCR and sequencing errors. Alignment of CDR3 sequences to IMGT reference sequences was used to assign V, D and J gene segments. Each retained sequence needed at least a six-nucleotide match to both a V gene segment and a J gene segment. Rearrangements were classified as productive when the CDR3 lacked stop codons and remained in frame with V and J, and all other rearrangements were classified as non-productive. CDR3 was defined according to IMGT convention as the region running from the second conserved V-encoded cysteine to the conserved J-encoded phenylalanine. The earlier analysis of about 590 of the donors excluded sequences that lacked an unambiguous match to a single V gene segment. In an earlier analysis of approximately 610 of the donors, V segments were called functional above 56.7% productive rearrangements and were called segregating when the between-donor standard deviation exceeded 5%. A statistical classification framework was developed to diagnose cytomegalovirus status using the catalog of TCR beta chain sequences. A later analysis assigned V and J genes by comparing TCR nucleotide sequences with IMGT/GENE-DB human TR gene sequences. A later analysis assigned CDR3 sequences and most-parsimonious VDJ recombination scenarios with the TCRdist pipeline. In a later analysis, each TCR beta chain was defined by its CDR3 amino acid sequence together with its V-gene family, and reads lacking a unique V-gene family were excluded. As a way to deal with suspected cross-contamination and a sequencing artifact, a later analysis dropped roughly 620 nucleotide sequences that were highly shared and had low generation probability. In a later analysis, a clonal expansion index was calculated for each public chain from normalized within-repertoire ranks of inferred template counts. Generation probabilities in a later analysis came from a VDJ recombination model fitted to out-of-frame rearrangements, and those results were checked against IGoR. Hypergeometric tests were used in a later analysis to score TCR-TCR, TCR-HLA and TCR-CMV co-occurrence, with a repertoire-size bias correction applied to the TCR pairs. A later analysis estimated false discovery rates by permuting HLA or CMV assignments 20 times. A later analysis grouped co-occurring TCRs with DBSCAN, adding TCRdist sequence similarity when clustering within HLA-allele-positive subsets. Co-occurrence clustering excluded repertoires with fewer than 30,000 or more than 120,000 public chains, plus five with anomalous nucleotide sharing. TCRdb took this table from immuneACCESS and kept in-frame rearrangements with V and J called. Such tables lack part of the clones; where checked against another copy, unresolved V genes explain under half of the gap, and the rest is unexplained. D and trimming come from the DNA, and the V and J calls and clone size come from that table. The sample includes roughly 160,000 clones, with around four fifths observed a single time. The ten largest account for 1% of the sample.

Sequencing used PBMCs. The source of this sequence is a woman aged 45-59 years in good health and CMV-seropositive. The V gene is TRBV27 and the J gene is TRBJ2-2; no D segment can be confidently identified. The DNA sequence is given as TGTGCCAGCATGTTAATTCCAAACTTCGGGGAGCTGTTTTTT. The encoded protein is CASMLIPNFGELFF.